What follows are 29 T cell receptor beta chains derived from one specimen sequenced in a study of cytomegalovirus exposure and HLA in healthy donors. 60 Vbeta and 13 Jbeta primers were used in PCR. Here immunoSEQ multiplex PCR was the method, and the copy in TCRdb shows in-frame clones only, minus some. The sample comprises some 150,000 clones, 70% to 80% of which are singletons, and roughly 3.6% rests with the top ten. Input material: PBMCs. Receptors originate from a human donor in good health.

The rearrangement links TRBV15 to TRBJ2-7; tentative D call: TRBD1 (5 bases). Between the trimmed V and J ends, which lost 1 base and 2 bases, there was a span of 12 bases. Germline CDR1 LNHNV, CDR2 YYDKDF (reference sequence). The CDR3 is 15 amino acids. CDR3 in amino acids: CATSRVAGNTYEQYF. In nucleotides, the CDR3 is TGTGCCACCAGCAGAGTGGCAGGGAACACCTACGAGCAGTACTTC.

In this sample, this clone turned up a few times. The J gene is TRBJ2-7, the V gene TRBV14, with D maybe TRBD2 (6 bases). This CDR3 has 16 residues. Trimming stripped 4 bases from V and 2 bases from J, with 18 bases between. Germline V gene sequence: CDR1 SGHDN, CDR2 FVKESK. The CDR3 loop is CASSRRAGQVAYEQYF. The CDR3 DNA reads as TGTGCCAGCAGCCGGAGGGCAGGGCAGGTGGCCTACGAGCAGTACTTC.

The V call is TRBV27, the J call TRBJ1-2; 7 positions agree with TRBD1. This CDR3 is built from 18 residues. The ends lost 0 bases at V and 2 bases at J; junction bases unmatched: 12. CDR1 is MNHEY, CDR2 SMNVEV, per germline (reference sequence). The CDR3 here is CASSLSSAVLGQNYGYTF. In DNA form, the CDR3 reads TGTGCCAGCAGTTTATCGAGTGCCGTACTGGGACAGAACTATGGCTACACCTTC.

This chain joins TRBV19 and TRBJ1-5, with D possibly matching TRBD1 (6 bases). V was shortened by 2 bases and J by 5 bases, with 13 bases between the two germline ends. The germline gives CDR1 LNHDA, CDR2 SQIVND (reference sequence). CDR3 length: 15 amino acids. The CDR3 spells CASSISHTGHQPQHF. The CDR3 bases are TGTGCCAGTAGTATATCTCACACAGGGCATCAGCCCCAGCATTTT.

V usage is TRBV27 and J usage is TRBJ1-5; 9 bases align to TRBD1. This CDR3 contains 14 residues. CDR1 is MNHEY, CDR2 SMNVEV, per germline (reference sequence). V lost 6 bases and J lost 5; bases outside the gene matches: 5. The CDR3 here is CASSPQGAHQPQHF. The CDR3 coding sequence is TGTGCCAGCAGCCCACAGGGGGCCCATCAGCCCCAGCATTTT.

This sequence joins TRBV7-7 and TRBJ1-4; 7 bases are a match to TRBD1. Germline V CDR1 and CDR2: SSHAT, FNYEAQ (reference sequence). The CDR3 covers 15 residues. V gave up 5 bases and J gave up 6 bases; unmatched junction bases: 9. The CDR3 DNA reads as TGTGCCAGCAGCCCGGAGCCCGGGACAGATGAAAAACTGTTTTTT. It specifies CASSPEPGTDEKLFF.

The J gene is TRBJ2-2, the V gene TRBV7-7, with D tentatively TRBD2 (5 bases). With 0 bases removed from V and 4 bases from J, the gap between germline ends came to 9 bases. This CDR3 has 15 amino acids. Germline CDR1 reads SSHAT; CDR2 reads FNYEAQ (reference sequence). The CDR3 sequence is CASSLADYGTGELFF. The DNA for the CDR3 is TGTGCCAGCAGCTTAGCCGACTACGGCACCGGGGAGCTGTTTTTT.

The rearrangement joins TRBV5-1 to TRBJ2-1; no firm D call. The germline gives CDR1 SGHRS, CDR2 YFSETQ. This CDR3 is 15 amino acids long. V was shortened by 5 bases and J by 5 bases, with 17 bases between the two germline ends. CDR3 bases: TGCGCCAGCAGTCCTCCCCCCCTCGTTAACAATGAGCAGTTCTTC. Encoded protein: CASSPPPLVNNEQFF.

This chain connects TRBV4-2 to TRBJ2-7; TRBD2 matches at 9 bases. CDR1 and CDR2 from the germline V gene are LGHNA and YNFKEQ. J lost 0 bases, V lost 3 bases, and 21 bases had no gene match. The CDR3 has 21 amino acids. The CDR3 here is CASSQTGGGGLKPVISYEQYF. DNA for the CDR3: TGTGCCAGCAGCCAGACAGGCGGGGGGGGCTTGAAGCCGGTCATCTCCTACGAGCAGTACTTC.

The rearrangement uses TRBV6-1 and TRBJ2-7; D is uncertain. CDR3 length equals 12 residues. The V and J ends lost 4 bases and 0 bases respectively, with 4 bases between them. Germline CDR1 reads MNHNS; CDR2 reads SASEGT. CDR3 coding DNA: TGTGCCAGCAGTGTGGCCTCCTACGAGCAGTACTTC. It yields the protein CASSVASYEQYF.

The chain employs TRBV19 and TRBJ1-1; 7 bases fit TRBD1. The CDR3 has 14 amino acids. Germline V lookup: CDR1 LNHDA, CDR2 SQIVND (reference sequence). The J segment lost 1 base and the V segment lost 6 bases, leaving 5 bases of the junction unmatched. The CDR3 coding sequence is TGTGCCAGTAGCTACAGGGGTTCGAACACTGAAGCTTTCTTT. This gives the protein CASSYRGSNTEAFF. The whole variable domain, filled in from reference TRBV19 and TRBJ1-1, reads DGGITQSPKYLFRKEGQNVTLSCEQNLNHDAMYWYRQDPGQGLRLIYYSQIVNDFQKGDIAEGYSVSREKKESFPLTVTSAQKNPTAFYLCASSYRGSNTEAFFGQGTRLTVV.

This clone has a handful of counts. The chain links TRBV6-1 to TRBJ1-1; no clear D. CDR3 length: 15 residues. Germline V gives CDR1 MNHNS, CDR2 SASEGT. The ends were cut back, 3 bases at V and 5 bases at J, with 16 bases in the middle. For the CDR3, the DNA is TGTGCCAGCAGTGATAGCGGATTAACTTCGACTGAAGCTTTCTTT. Amino acids: CASSDSGLTSTEAFF.

The chain uses TRBV7-9 and TRBJ2-7; D is ambiguous. Germline-derived CDR1 and CDR2 are SEHNR and FQNEAQ (reference sequence). This CDR3 comprises 12 residues. V was pared by 5 bases and J by 0 bases, with 5 bases between. The CDR3 sequence is CASSPSSYEQYF. CDR3 in DNA: TGTGCCAGCAGCCCCAGCTCCTACGAGCAGTACTTC.

The V call is TRBV7-2, the J call TRBJ2-3; 8 nucleotides match TRBD2. The length of the CDR3 is 18 residues. Per the germline V gene, CDR1 is SGHTA and CDR2 is FQGNSA. The J segment lost 0 bases and the V segment lost 1 base, leaving 9 bases of the junction unmatched. The CDR3 spells CASSLGLGSSGSTDTQYF. In DNA form, the CDR3 reads TGTGCCAGCAGCTTAGGCTTAGGATCTAGCGGGAGCACAGATACGCAGTATTTT.

The CDR3 sequence: CASSHGTGYDQPQHF. The CDR3 nucleotides read TGTGCCAGCAGCCACGGGACAGGGTATGATCAGCCCCAGCATTTT. The V gene is TRBV11-2, the J gene TRBJ1-5; 9 nucleotides line up with TRBD1. Per germline, CDR1 SGHAT and CDR2 FQNNGV. The CDR3 contains 15 residues. V lost 5 bases and J lost 5; bases outside the gene matches: 7. The full variable domain, in which reference TRBV11-2 and TRBJ1-5 provide the parts outside the CDR3, is EAGVAQSPRYKIIEKRQSVAFWCNPISGHATLYWYQQILGQGPKLLIQFQNNGVVDDSQLPKDRFSAERLKGVDSTLKIQPAKLEDSAVYLCASSHGTGYDQPQHFGDGTRLSIL.

The genes are TRBV7-9 and TRBJ1-1, with D perhaps matching TRBD1 (5 bases). CDR3 length equals 15 residues. The ends were cut back, 1 base at V and 5 bases at J, with 14 bases in the middle. The V gene's germline CDR1 is SEHNR and CDR2 FQNEAQ (reference sequence). The CDR3 sequence: CASSLGWGAGTEAFF. CDR3 nucleotides: TGTGCCAGCAGCTTAGGTTGGGGCGCGGGAACTGAAGCTTTCTTT.

This clone occurred once. The chain carries TRBV5-8 and TRBJ2-7, with D tentatively TRBD1 (5 bases). The CDR3 runs 15 residues. The germline V gene encodes CDR1 SGHTS and CDR2 YDEGEE. V was clipped by 4 bases and J by 6 bases, with 20 bases between them. CDR3 amino acids: CASSPRPSYRSEQYF. In nucleotides, the CDR3 is TGTGCCAGCAGCCCCAGGCCGTCCTACAGGAGCGAGCAGTACTTC.

The chain joins TRBV11-3 to TRBJ2-7; D is perhaps TRBD2 (6 bases). From germline, CDR1 is SGHNT and CDR2 YENEEA. Trimming pared 4 bases from V and 6 bases from J, leaving 10 bases between. CDR3 size: 12 residues. The CDR3 protein is CASSSNSGEQYF. The DNA for the CDR3 is TGTGCCAGCAGCTCGAATAGCGGCGAGCAGTACTTC.

The V and J genes are TRBV7-2 and TRBJ2-7, with D possibly TRBD2 on 6 matching bases. The germline V and J ends were trimmed by 5 bases and 3 bases, with 14 bases remaining between them. In germline, CDR1 is SGHTA, CDR2 FQGNSA. This CDR3 has 14 amino acids. Written as DNA, the CDR3 is TGTGCCAGCAGCCCGGGACTTAGCATCTACGAGCAGTACTTC. Translating gives CASSPGLSIYEQYF.

The J gene is TRBJ2-7, the V gene TRBV19; 7 nucleotides agree with TRBD1. V gave up 1 base and J gave up 4 bases; unmatched junction bases: 10. Germline-derived CDR1 and CDR2 are LNHDA and SQIVND (reference sequence). The CDR3 is made up of 16 amino acids. CDR3 nucleotide sequence: TGTGCCAGTAGTATAGGGAGGACAGGAGAAGGGTACGAGCAGTACTTC. It is translated as CASSIGRTGEGYEQYF. The whole variable domain, filled in from reference TRBV19 and TRBJ2-7, reads DGGITQSPKYLFRKEGQNVTLSCEQNLNHDAMYWYRQDPGQGLRLIYYSQIVNDFQKGDIAEGYSVSREKKESFPLTVTSAQKNPTAFYLCASSIGRTGEGYEQYFGPGTRLTVT.

V usage is TRBV4-1 and J usage is TRBJ1-3; D unclear. CDR3 length equals 11 residues. From germline, CDR1 is MGHRA and CDR2 YSYEKL. The V gene lost 4 bases and the J gene lost 8 bases, with 6 bases spanning the gap. DNA of the CDR3: TGCGCCAGCAGCCCCGGGGACACCATATATTTT. Translation: CASSPGDTIYF.

The chain recombines TRBV14 with TRBJ2-5; unclear D gene. Germline V lookup: CDR1 SGHDN, CDR2 FVKESK. Trimming removed 2 bases from V and 3 bases from J, with 19 bases in between. This CDR3 is built from 17 residues. The CDR3 protein is CASSQLEYGFAEETQYF. DNA of the CDR3: TGTGCCAGCAGCCAACTGGAATACGGGTTTGCTGAAGAGACCCAGTACTTC.

Note on this clone: An end of the junction does not agree with germline; a read error may underlie this. This rearrangement joins TRBV6-5 to TRBJ1-2, with D perhaps TRBD1 (6 bases). CDR3 length: 12 residues. The germline gives CDR1 MNHEY, CDR2 SVGAGI. The CDR3 region is CASREGDWGYPF. The CDR3 DNA is TGTGCCAGCAGAGAGGGGGATTGGGGCTACCCCTTC.

This sequence joins TRBV6-1 and TRBJ1-1; 10 bases match TRBD1. Germline assignment: CDR1 MNHNS and CDR2 SASEGT. Trimming at V came to 4 bases and at J to 5 bases, leaving 1 base not matched to a gene. CDR3 length: 13 amino acids. The CDR3 sequence: CASSVGQGTEAFF. CDR3 DNA sequence: TGTGCCAGCAGTGTGGGACAGGGGACTGAAGCTTTCTTT.

The chain has TRBV19 and TRBJ1-2; D ambiguous. The V gene lost 3 bases and the J gene lost 2 bases, with 10 bases spanning the gap. Germline loops: CDR1 LNHDA, CDR2 SQIVND (reference sequence). The CDR3 has 14 amino acids. CDR3 amino acids: CASSMSVPNYGYTF. As DNA, the CDR3 is TGTGCCAGTAGTATGTCAGTTCCCAACTATGGCTACACCTTC.

This chain joins TRBV15 and TRBJ1-1; 8 bases are shared with TRBD1. This CDR3 contains 15 residues. Germline lookup yields CDR1 LNHNV and CDR2 YYDKDF (reference sequence). The junction had 9 bases not matched to a gene; V was cut back by 0 bases and J by 9 bases. CDR3 sequence: CATSRDRQGPGQAFF. In nucleotides, the CDR3 is TGTGCCACCAGCAGAGATCGACAGGGGCCTGGTCAAGCTTTCTTT.

There are a few counts of this clone. The chain employs TRBV5-4 and TRBJ1-1; 8 nucleotides agree with TRBD1. The trim removed 1 base at V and 7 bases at J, leaving 9 bases unmatched. The CDR3 is 15 amino acids. CDR1 and CDR2 from the germline V gene are SGHNT and YYREEE (reference sequence). Here the CDR3 reads CASSLPGAGGIEAFF. CDR3 DNA: TGTGCCAGCAGCTTGCCAGGGGCAGGGGGCATTGAAGCTTTCTTT.

The V call is TRBV13, the J call TRBJ1-1, with 8 bases fitting TRBD1. The CDR3 spans 11 residues. CDR1 PRHDT and CDR2 FYEKMQ come from the germline V gene (reference sequence). V lost 5 bases, J lost 10 bases, and 3 bases stayed unmatched. The CDR3 loop is CASSPQGGAFF. The CDR3, as DNA: TGTGCCAGCAGCCCACAGGGGGGAGCTTTCTTT.

The rearrangement links TRBV12-2 to TRBJ2-2; the table's D gene call, TRBD2, was not cross checked with the DNA. TRBV12-2 is flagged as a pseudogene. This CDR3 comprises 18 residues. The CDR3 loop reads CASRHGVAGGPITGELFF. DNA for the CDR3: TGTGCAAGTCGCCACGGGGTAGCGGGGGGGCCGATCACCGGGGAGCTGTTTTTT.